These 30 T cell receptor beta chains were all obtained from the same sample, sequenced in a study of blood T cell repertoires in COVID-19. TCRdb's copy holds only in-frame clones and misses some; the assay was immunoSEQ multiplex PCR. This table has approximately 82,000 clones, approximately 92% appearing once. Sequencing was done on a sample of peripheral blood. The origin of the receptors is a woman aged 55-70 years with active COVID-19.

By sample share, this clone is medium-sized. The chain couples TRBV24-1 to TRBJ2-5; TRBD1 aligns across 7 bases. The CDR3 has 20 residues. Germline loops: CDR1 KGHDR, CDR2 SFDVKD. The J segment lost 0 bases and the V segment lost 0 bases, leaving 15 bases of the junction unmatched. This CDR3 reads CATSDLLSAGGPLYQETQYF. CDR3 DNA: TGTGCCACCAGTGATTTGCTTTCGGCAGGGGGTCCCTTGTACCAAGAGACCCAGTACTTC.

The chain joins TRBV24-1 to TRBJ2-3, with TRBD2 matching over 14 bases. Looked up from germline, CDR1 is KGHDR and CDR2 is SFDVKD. The CDR3 runs to 19 residues. Trimming removed 4 bases from V and 1 base from J; junction bases left unmatched: 9. CDR3 bases: TGTGCCACCAGTGAGCCGACTAGCGGGAGGGGAGTGGGCACAGATACGCAGTATTTT. Protein: CATSEPTSGRGVGTDTQYF.

V gene TRBV2 combines with J gene TRBJ2-1, with 7 bases aligning to TRBD1. J gave up 6 bases and V 9 bases, and 2 bases lay outside the gene matches. Germline-derived CDR1 and CDR2 are SNHLY and FYNNEI. CDR3 length: 11 amino acids. The CDR3 DNA reads as TGTGCCAGGGGACAGAGCAATGAGCAGTTCTTC. This gives the protein CARGQSNEQFF. The complete variable domain, with remaining parts taken from reference TRBV2 and TRBJ2-1, reads EPEVTQTPSHQVTQMGQEVILRCVPISNHLYFYWYRQILGQKVEFLVSFYNNEISEKSEIFDDQFSVERPDGSNFTLKIRSTKLEDSAMYFCARGQSNEQFFGPGTRLTVL.

V usage is TRBV7-9 and J usage is TRBJ1-2, with 7 bases aligning to TRBD1. J gave up 4 bases and V 5 bases, and 7 bases lay outside the gene matches. The CDR3 totals 14 residues. The germline gives CDR1 SEHNR, CDR2 FQNEAQ (reference sequence). CDR3 loop: CASSRGQASYGYTF. Written as DNA, the CDR3 is TGTGCCAGCAGCCGCGGACAGGCCAGCTATGGCTACACCTTC.

This clone has just a few counts. The CDR3 nucleotides are TGTGCCACCAGCAGAGATCTCGGGGAAGTCTGGGGAGCCCAGTACTTC. Protein product: CATSRDLGEVWGAQYF. This chain joins TRBV15 and TRBJ2-5; D might be TRBD2 (5 bases). The germline V gene has CDR1 LNHNV and CDR2 YYDKDF (reference sequence). Trimming removed 0 bases from V and 9 bases from J, with 20 bases in between. The CDR3 sequence is 16 residues long.

This clone was picked up one time. J is TRBJ1-2 and V is TRBV5-5, with 8 bases matching TRBD1. V was pared by 0 bases and J by 2 bases, with 6 bases of the junction left unmatched. Per germline, CDR1 SGHKS and CDR2 YYEKEE (reference sequence). CDR3 length equals 16 residues. The DNA for the CDR3 is TGTGCCAGCAGCTTGGGGTCAGGGGGCCGGAACTATGGCTACACCTTC. It specifies CASSLGSGGRNYGYTF.

In this sample, this clone turned up many times. The J gene is TRBJ1-5, the V gene TRBV19, with D possibly matching TRBD1 (5 bases). Trimming took off 2 bases at V and 1 base at J, with 15 bases between the two ends. The CDR3 totals 17 residues. Germline V CDR1 and CDR2: LNHDA, SQIVND (reference sequence). The CDR3 loop is CASSIIRGVRSNQPQHF. Written as DNA, the CDR3 is TGTGCCAGTAGTATAATCCGGGGGGTTAGGAGCAATCAGCCCCAGCATTTT.

This sequence joins TRBV18 and TRBJ2-5, with D possibly being TRBD1 (5 bases). CDR3 length: 15 residues. The V end lost 3 bases, the J end lost 1 base, and 12 bases lay between the germline ends. In germline, CDR1 is KGHSH, CDR2 LQKENI. The CDR3 loop is CASSPADTLQETQYF. The CDR3 bases are TGTGCCAGCTCACCGGCGGACACCCTCCAAGAGACCCAGTACTTC.

The chain recombines TRBV4-3 with TRBJ1-5; D unclear. The CDR3 covers 13 residues. The germline V gene encodes CDR1 LGHNA and CDR2 YSLEER. V dropped 0 bases and J dropped 7 bases, with 7 bases sitting between them. The CDR3 DNA is TGCGCCAGCAGCCAAGAAACCGGGCAGCCCCAGCATTTT. Translation gives CASSQETGQPQHF.

This chain uses TRBV6-5 with TRBJ1-4, with D tentatively TRBD1 (6 bases). Trimming stripped 5 bases from V and 5 bases from J, with 15 bases between. CDR3 length: 15 amino acids. The germline V gene encodes CDR1 MNHEY and CDR2 SVGAGI. The CDR3, as DNA: TGTGCCAGCAGTACGGGGGGGGGCTCGAATGAAAAACTGTTTTTT. It is translated as CASSTGGGSNEKLFF.

The chain employs TRBV6-6 and TRBJ2-2; tentative D call: TRBD2 (6 bases). Germline lookup yields CDR1 MNHNY and CDR2 SVGAGI (reference sequence). This CDR3 comprises 16 residues. V was pared by 6 bases and J by 3 bases, with 17 bases between. The DNA for the CDR3 is TGTGCCAGCAGCCCACAGTGGGGGGTGGACACCGGGGAGCTGTTTTTT. Translation gives CASSPQWGVDTGELFF.

The chain uses TRBV14 and TRBJ1-1, with 8 bases identical to TRBD1. This CDR3 comprises 16 residues. Germline trimming cut 1 base from V and 1 base from J; bases unmatched to any gene: 5. CDR1 is SGHDN and CDR2 is FVKESK in the germline V gene. The CDR3 protein is CASSQGDRSRNTEAFF. The CDR3 nucleotides read TGTGCCAGCAGCCAAGGGGACAGGTCTAGGAACACTGAAGCTTTCTTT.

The V call is TRBV6-5, the J call TRBJ2-1, with 7 nucleotides matching TRBD2. In germline, CDR1 is MNHEY, CDR2 SVGAGI. This CDR3 is built from 15 residues. Trimming took 2 bases from V and 2 from J; bases not matched to a gene: 3. The CDR3 reads CASSYIGRTYNEQFF. CDR3 nucleotides: TGTGCCAGCAGTTACATCGGGAGGACCTACAATGAGCAGTTCTTC.

This clone was counted a single time. The V and J genes are TRBV3-1 (or the pseudogene TRBV3-2) and TRBJ2-5, with a possible D match to TRBD2 (7 bases). The germline gives CDR1 LGHDT, CDR2 YNNKEL (reference sequence). This CDR3 contains 14 residues. Between the trimmed V and J ends, which lost 1 base and 5 bases, there was a span of 11 bases. This CDR3 is CASSQGGGPETQYF. DNA for the CDR3: TGTGCCAGCAGCCAAGGGGGGGGGCCTGAGACCCAGTACTTC.

This clone has only one observation. The rearrangement uses TRBV27 and TRBJ2-2; tentatively, D is TRBD1 (6 bases). The V and J ends lost 2 bases and 6 bases respectively, with 13 bases between them. Germline-derived CDR1 and CDR2 are MNHEY and SMNVEV (reference sequence). The CDR3 extends over 15 amino acids. Here the CDR3 reads CASSLGTGLAGELFF. CDR3 DNA: TGTGCCAGCAGTTTAGGTACAGGGCTTGCCGGGGAGCTGTTTTTT.

The gene calls are TRBV18 and TRBJ2-7, with 10 bases identical to TRBD1. CDR1 and CDR2 (germline): KGHSH, LQKENI. Germline trimming cut 2 bases from V and 3 bases from J; bases unmatched to any gene: 4. This CDR3 is built from 15 residues. The DNA for the CDR3 is TGTGCCAGCTCACCAATGGGACAGGGGAGCTACGAGCAGTACTTC. This codes for CASSPMGQGSYEQYF.

This sequence joins TRBV18 and TRBJ1-2; TRBD1 is a possible D gene (5 bases). CDR1 is KGHSH, CDR2 LQKENI, per germline. Deletions cut 1 base from V and 8 bases from J, with 14 bases between. The CDR3 is 14 amino acids. The chain's CDR3 is CASSPRRDAEGYTF. Written as DNA, the CDR3 is TGTGCCAGCTCACCACGGAGGGACGCGGAGGGCTACACCTTC. The variable domain in full, completed from reference TRBV18 and TRBJ1-2, reads NAGVMQNPRHLVRRRGQEARLRCSPMKGHSHVYWYRQLPEEGLKFMVYLQKENIIDESGMPKERFSAEFPKEGPSILRIQQVVRGDSAAYFCASSPRRDAEGYTFGSGTRLTVV.

The rearrangement uses TRBV6-5 and TRBJ1-2; no definite D call. The CDR3 consists of 13 residues. Germline CDR1 is MNHEY and CDR2 is SVGAGI. Trimming removed 6 bases at V and 2 bases at J, with 10 bases between. CDR3 nucleotide sequence: TGTGCCAGCAGGGTCACACCGAACTATGGCTACACCTTC. Amino acid sequence: CASRVTPNYGYTF.

This chain joins TRBV2 and TRBJ2-1; 9 bases fit TRBD1. The CDR3 consists of 15 residues. Trimming took 2 bases from V and 5 from J; bases not matched to a gene: 4. Per the germline V gene, CDR1 is SNHLY and CDR2 is FYNNEI. The chain's CDR3 is CASSETRTGDNEQFF. The CDR3 nucleotides are TGTGCCAGCAGTGAAACCCGGACAGGGGACAATGAGCAGTTCTTC.

The chain employs TRBV19 and TRBJ1-1; D gene ambiguous. Germline V gene data show CDR1 as LNHDA and CDR2 as SQIVND (reference sequence). Trimming took 3 bases from V and 3 from J, leaving 11 bases between them. The CDR3 is made up of 14 amino acids. Here the CDR3 DNA reads TGTGCCAGTAGTATTACTCGGAGGGACACTGAAGCTTTCTTT. Translation gives CASSITRRDTEAFF.

The chain links TRBV3-1 (or the pseudogene TRBV3-2) to TRBJ2-3; D gene ambiguous. V shed 1 base and J shed 0 bases, with 5 bases lying between them. CDR1 is LGHDT, CDR2 YNNKEL, per germline (reference sequence). The CDR3 has 14 residues. As DNA, the CDR3 is TGTGCCAGCAGCCAAGGAGTTAGCACAGATACGCAGTATTTT. Translating gives CASSQGVSTDTQYF.

The chain carries TRBV28 and TRBJ1-4, with D uncertain. Trimming stripped 3 bases from V and 7 bases from J, with 12 bases between. Germline assignment: CDR1 MDHEN and CDR2 SYDVKM. This CDR3 has 14 residues. CDR3 coding DNA: TGTGCCAGCAGTTTCCAAGGGAGGGTTGAAAAACTGTTTTTT. Translation: CASSFQGRVEKLFF. The entire variable domain, with the rest obtained from reference TRBV28 and TRBJ1-4, is as follows: DVKVTQSSRYLVKRTGEKVFLECVQDMDHENMFWYRQDPGLGLRLIYFSYDVKMKEKGDIPEGYSVSREKKERFSLILESASTNQTSMYLCASSFQGRVEKLFFGSGTQLSVL.

The chain uses TRBV28 and TRBJ2-1, with a weak D call TRBD2 (5 bases). This CDR3 spans 14 amino acids. Per germline, CDR1 MDHEN and CDR2 SYDVKM. With 5 bases removed from V and 1 base from J, the gap between germline ends came to 9 bases. CDR3 coding DNA: TGTGCCAGCAGTATCACTAGTTCCTACAATGAGCAGTTCTTC. Protein product: CASSITSSYNEQFF.

V gene TRBV18 combines with J gene TRBJ2-5; possible D gene TRBD1, 6 bases. Germline CDR1 is KGHSH and CDR2 is LQKENI. The CDR3 is made up of 15 amino acids. V was pared by 3 bases and J by 6 bases, with 17 bases between. CDR3 sequence reads: CASSPPQGTEQTQYF. The CDR3 DNA reads as TGTGCCAGCTCACCTCCGCAGGGGACCGAACAGACCCAGTACTTC.

This clone was observed a few times. This chain connects TRBV4-1 to TRBJ2-7; maybe TRBD2 (6 bases). CDR3 size: 12 residues. V lost 4 bases and J lost 9, with 13 bases in between. Germline V gene data show CDR1 as MGHRA and CDR2 as YSYEKL. CDR3 coding DNA: TGCGCCAGCAGCCCATACCGGGGGAGGCAGTACTTC. Amino acids: CASSPYRGRQYF.

The V and J genes are TRBV7-9 and TRBJ2-1; D is possibly TRBD2 (6 bases). CDR1 and CDR2 from the germline V gene are SEHNR and FQNEAQ (reference sequence). The CDR3 is 16 amino acids. Trimming took off 5 bases at V and 4 bases at J, with 18 bases between the two ends. The CDR3 reads CASSITASAPYNEQFF. The CDR3 bases are TGTGCCAGCAGCATAACGGCTAGCGCGCCTTACAATGAGCAGTTCTTC.

This sequence joins TRBV11-3 and TRBJ1-2; 11 nucleotides line up with TRBD1. J was trimmed by 5 bases and V by 6 bases; bases with no gene match: 8. Germline assignment: CDR1 SGHNT and CDR2 YENEEA. The CDR3 length is 15 residues. CDR3 sequence: CASSSRDRGMYGYTF. The DNA of the CDR3 is TGTGCCAGCAGTTCGAGGGACAGGGGGATGTATGGCTACACCTTC.

This clone turned up a few times. The chain links TRBV19 to TRBJ2-7; TRBD2 might be the D (6 bases). The CDR3 is made up of 14 amino acids. Germline-derived CDR1 and CDR2 are LNHDA and SQIVND (reference sequence). V was cut by 3 bases and J by 1 base, with 10 bases left in between. CDR3 DNA sequence: TGTGCCAGTAGTATGTGGGGGACTTCCTACGAGCAGTACTTC. Residues: CASSMWGTSYEQYF.

This CDR3 is CSVGQLNTEAFF. As DNA, the CDR3 is TGCAGCGTCGGACAGCTGAACACTGAAGCTTTCTTT. The chain couples TRBV29-1 to TRBJ1-1; a weak D match, TRBD1 (6 bases). Germline CDR1 and CDR2: SQVTM and ANQGSEA. V dropped 6 bases and J dropped 0 bases, with 8 bases sitting between them. This CDR3 contains 12 residues.

The chain couples TRBV12-2 to TRBJ2-3; the table calls TRBD2, which could not be checked here. TRBV12-2 is labeled a pseudogene. The CDR3 spans 9 residues. Here the CDR3 reads CASRKTEYF. CDR3 in DNA: TGTGCAAGTCGAAAAACTGAGTATTTT.